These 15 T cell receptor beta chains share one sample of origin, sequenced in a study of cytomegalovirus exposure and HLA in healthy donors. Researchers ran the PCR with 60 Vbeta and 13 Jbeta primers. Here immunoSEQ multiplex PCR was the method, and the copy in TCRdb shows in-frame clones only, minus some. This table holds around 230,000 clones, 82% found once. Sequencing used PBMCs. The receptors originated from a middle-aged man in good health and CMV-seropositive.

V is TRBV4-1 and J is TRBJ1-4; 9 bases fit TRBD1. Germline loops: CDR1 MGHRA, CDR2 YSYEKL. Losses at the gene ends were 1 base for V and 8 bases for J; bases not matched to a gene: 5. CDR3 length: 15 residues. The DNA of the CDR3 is TGCGCCAGCAGCCAAGGACAGGGGGGAGGGGAAAAACTGTTTTTT. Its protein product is CASSQGQGGGEKLFF.

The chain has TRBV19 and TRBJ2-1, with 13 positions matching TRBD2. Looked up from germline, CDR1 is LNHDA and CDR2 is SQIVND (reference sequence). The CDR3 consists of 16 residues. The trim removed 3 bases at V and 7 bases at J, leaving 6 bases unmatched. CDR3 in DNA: TGTGCCAGTAGTATCCAACTAGCGGGAGGGAGGAATGAGCAGTTCTTC. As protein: CASSIQLAGGRNEQFF.

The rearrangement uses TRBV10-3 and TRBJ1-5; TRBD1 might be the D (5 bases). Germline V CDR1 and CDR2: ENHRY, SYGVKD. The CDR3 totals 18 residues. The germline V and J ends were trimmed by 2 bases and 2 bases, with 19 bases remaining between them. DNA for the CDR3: TGTGCCATCAGTGAGCGGTGGGGGGGAGATAGGGGCAATCAGCCCCAGCATTTT. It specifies CAISERWGGDRGNQPQHF.

The CDR3 sequence is CASSPRDRAYGYTF. CDR3 in DNA: TGTGCCAGCAGCCCCCGGGACAGGGCCTATGGCTACACCTTC. The rearrangement uses TRBV7-9 and TRBJ1-2; TRBD1 agrees at 9 bases. Germline V gives CDR1 SEHNR, CDR2 FQNEAQ (reference sequence). Trimming at V came to 5 bases and at J to 4 bases, leaving 5 bases not matched to a gene. The CDR3 is 14 amino acids.

CDR3 sequence reads: CASSYTDSQPQHF. The CDR3 nucleotides read TGTGCCAGCAGCTATACTGACAGCCAGCCCCAGCATTTT. The gene calls are TRBV7-9 and TRBJ1-5; D possibly corresponds to TRBD1 (5 bases). The CDR3 contains 13 residues. Germline loops: CDR1 SEHNR, CDR2 FQNEAQ (reference sequence). V was shortened by 4 bases and J by 7 bases, with 11 bases between the two germline ends.

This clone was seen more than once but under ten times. The CDR3 region is CASSYSSGRWDEQFF. CDR3 nucleotide sequence: TGTGCCAGCAGTTACTCTAGCGGGAGATGGGATGAGCAGTTCTTC. The V call is TRBV6-5, the J call TRBJ2-1; 9 bases are shared with TRBD2. CDR1 MNHEY and CDR2 SVGAGI come from the germline V gene. V lost 0 bases, J lost 8 bases, and 5 bases stayed unmatched. The CDR3 has 15 residues.

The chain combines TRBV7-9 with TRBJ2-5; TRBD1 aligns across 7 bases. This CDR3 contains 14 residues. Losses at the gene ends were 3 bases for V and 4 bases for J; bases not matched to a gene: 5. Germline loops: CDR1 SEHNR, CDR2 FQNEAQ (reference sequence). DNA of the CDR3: TGTGCCAGCAGCTTCGGGACAGCTAGAGAGACCCAGTACTTC. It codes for CASSFGTARETQYF.

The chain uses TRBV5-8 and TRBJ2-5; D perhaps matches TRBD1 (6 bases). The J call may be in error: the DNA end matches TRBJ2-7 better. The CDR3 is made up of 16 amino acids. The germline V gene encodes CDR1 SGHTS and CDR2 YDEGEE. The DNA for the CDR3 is TGTGCCAGCAGCGAGTCAACAGGGCACGCCGTCTACGAGCAGTACTTC. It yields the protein CASSESTGHAVYEQYF.

In DNA, the CDR3 is TGCGCCAGCAGCTCCAGCGGAGAGAACACCGGGGAGCTGTTTTTT. Encoded protein: CASSSSGENTGELFF. The V call is TRBV5-1, the J call TRBJ2-2; possibly TRBD2 for D (5 bases). The CDR3 contains 15 residues. V was cut by 3 bases and J by 1 base, with 10 bases left in between. CDR1 is SGHRS, CDR2 YFSETQ, per germline.

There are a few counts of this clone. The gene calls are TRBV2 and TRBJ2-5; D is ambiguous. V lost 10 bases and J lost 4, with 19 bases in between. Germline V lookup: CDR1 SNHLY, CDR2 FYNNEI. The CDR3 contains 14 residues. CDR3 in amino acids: CATCAVSQGETQYF. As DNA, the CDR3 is TGTGCCACCTGTGCGGTTTCTCAAGGAGAGACCCAGTACTTC.

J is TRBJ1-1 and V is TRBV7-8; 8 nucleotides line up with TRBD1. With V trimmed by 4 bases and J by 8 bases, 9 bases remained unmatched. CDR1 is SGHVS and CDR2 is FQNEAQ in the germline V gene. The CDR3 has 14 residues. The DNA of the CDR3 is TGTGCCAGCAGCTCAAGGGGACAGGTAATGGAAGCTTTCTTT. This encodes CASSSRGQVMEAFF.

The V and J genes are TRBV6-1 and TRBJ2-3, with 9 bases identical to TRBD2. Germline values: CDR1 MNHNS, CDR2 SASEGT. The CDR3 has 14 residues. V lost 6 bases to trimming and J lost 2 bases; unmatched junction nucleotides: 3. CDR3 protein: CASSLAGNTDTQYF. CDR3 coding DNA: TGTGCCAGCAGCCTAGCGGGAAACACAGATACGCAGTATTTT.

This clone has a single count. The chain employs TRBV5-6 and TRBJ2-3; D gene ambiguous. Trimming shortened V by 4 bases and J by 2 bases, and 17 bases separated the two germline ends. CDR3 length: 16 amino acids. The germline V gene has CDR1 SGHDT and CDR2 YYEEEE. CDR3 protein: CASSMARSFSTDTQYF. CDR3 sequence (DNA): TGTGCCAGCAGCATGGCCCGGAGCTTCTCCACAGATACGCAGTATTTT.

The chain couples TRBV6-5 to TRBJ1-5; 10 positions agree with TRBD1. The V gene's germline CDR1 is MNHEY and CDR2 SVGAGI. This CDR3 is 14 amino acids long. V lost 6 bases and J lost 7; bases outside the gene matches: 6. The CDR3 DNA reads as TGTGCCAGCAGAGGGACAGGGGTTCGGCAGCCCCAGCATTTT. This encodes CASRGTGVRQPQHF.

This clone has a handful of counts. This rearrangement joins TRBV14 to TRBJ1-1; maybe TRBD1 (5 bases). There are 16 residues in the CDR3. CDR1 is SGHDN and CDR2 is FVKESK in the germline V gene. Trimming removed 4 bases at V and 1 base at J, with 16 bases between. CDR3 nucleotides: TGTGCCAGCAGCCCGCTCGGGCCGACAGAGAACACTGAAGCTTTCTTT. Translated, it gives CASSPLGPTENTEAFF.